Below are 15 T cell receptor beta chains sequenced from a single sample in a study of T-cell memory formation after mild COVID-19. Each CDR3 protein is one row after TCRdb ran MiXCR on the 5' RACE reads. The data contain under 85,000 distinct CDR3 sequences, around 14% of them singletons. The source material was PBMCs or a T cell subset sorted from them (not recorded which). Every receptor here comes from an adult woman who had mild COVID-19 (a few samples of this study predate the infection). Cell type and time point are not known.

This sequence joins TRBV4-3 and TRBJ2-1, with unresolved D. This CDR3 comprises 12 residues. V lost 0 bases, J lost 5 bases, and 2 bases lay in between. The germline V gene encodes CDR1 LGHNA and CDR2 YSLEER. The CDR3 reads CASSQEHNEQFF. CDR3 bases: TGCGCCAGCAGCCAAGAACACAATGAGCAGTTCTTC.

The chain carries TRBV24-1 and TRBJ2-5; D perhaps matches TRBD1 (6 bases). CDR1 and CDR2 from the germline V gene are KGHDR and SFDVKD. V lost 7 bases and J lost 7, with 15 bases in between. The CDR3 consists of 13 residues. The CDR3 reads CATSRRGGRTQYF. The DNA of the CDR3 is TGTGCCACCAGCCGAAGAGGGGGTCGGACCCAGTACTTC.

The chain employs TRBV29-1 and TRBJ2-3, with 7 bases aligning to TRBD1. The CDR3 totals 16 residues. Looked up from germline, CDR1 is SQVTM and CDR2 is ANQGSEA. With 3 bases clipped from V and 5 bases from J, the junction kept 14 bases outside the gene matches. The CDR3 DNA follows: TGCAGCGTTGAGGTGAACCTGGGGCAGGGGGAAGATACGCAGTATTTT. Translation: CSVEVNLGQGEDTQYF.

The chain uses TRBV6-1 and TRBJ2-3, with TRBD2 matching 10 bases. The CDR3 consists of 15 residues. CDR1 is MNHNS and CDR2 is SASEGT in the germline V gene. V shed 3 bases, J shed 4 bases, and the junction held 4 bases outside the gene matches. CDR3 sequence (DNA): TGTGCCAGCAGTGAGGTAGCGGGGGGCTCAGATACGCAGTATTTT. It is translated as CASSEVAGGSDTQYF.

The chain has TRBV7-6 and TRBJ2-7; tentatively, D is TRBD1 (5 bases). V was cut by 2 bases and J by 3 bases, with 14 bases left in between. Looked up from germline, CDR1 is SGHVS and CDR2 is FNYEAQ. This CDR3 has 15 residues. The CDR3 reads CASSLNQGSGYEQYF. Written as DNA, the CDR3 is TGTGCCAGCAGCTTAAATCAGGGCTCAGGCTACGAGCAGTACTTC.

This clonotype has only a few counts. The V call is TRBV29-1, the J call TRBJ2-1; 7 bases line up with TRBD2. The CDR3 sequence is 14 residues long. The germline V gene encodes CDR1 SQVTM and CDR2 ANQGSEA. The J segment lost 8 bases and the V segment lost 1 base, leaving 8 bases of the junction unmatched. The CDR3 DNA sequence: TGCAGCGTTGAAGTGGCGGGAGTCTTTGATGAGCAGTTCTTC. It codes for CSVEVAGVFDEQFF.

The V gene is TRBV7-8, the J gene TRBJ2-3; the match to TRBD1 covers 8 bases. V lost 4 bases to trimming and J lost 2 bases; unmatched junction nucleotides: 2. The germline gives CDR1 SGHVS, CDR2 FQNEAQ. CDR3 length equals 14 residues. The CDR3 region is CASSSGQVTDTQYF. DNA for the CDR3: TGTGCCAGCAGCTCGGGACAGGTCACAGATACGCAGTATTTT.

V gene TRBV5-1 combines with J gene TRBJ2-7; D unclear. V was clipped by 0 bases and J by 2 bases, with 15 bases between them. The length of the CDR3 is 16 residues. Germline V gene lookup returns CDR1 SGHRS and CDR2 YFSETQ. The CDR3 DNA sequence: TGCGCCAGCAGCTTGGAAAGGCCCTATTCGACCTACGAGCAGTACTTC. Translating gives CASSLERPYSTYEQYF.

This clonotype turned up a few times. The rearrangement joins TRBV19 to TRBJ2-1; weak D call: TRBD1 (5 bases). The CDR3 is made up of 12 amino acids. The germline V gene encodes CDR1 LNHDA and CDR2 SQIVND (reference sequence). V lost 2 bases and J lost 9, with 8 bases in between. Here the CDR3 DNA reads TGTGCCAGTAGTATATGGGGCGGTGAGCAGTTCTTC. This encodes CASSIWGGEQFF.

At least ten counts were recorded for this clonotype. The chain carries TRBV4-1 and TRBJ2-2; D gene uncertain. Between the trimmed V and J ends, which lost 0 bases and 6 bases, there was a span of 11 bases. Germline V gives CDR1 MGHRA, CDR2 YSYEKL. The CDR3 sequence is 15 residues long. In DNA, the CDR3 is TGCGCCAGCAGCCAAGAAGGAAGGGTCTCCGGGGAGCTGTTTTTT. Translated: CASSQEGRVSGELFF.

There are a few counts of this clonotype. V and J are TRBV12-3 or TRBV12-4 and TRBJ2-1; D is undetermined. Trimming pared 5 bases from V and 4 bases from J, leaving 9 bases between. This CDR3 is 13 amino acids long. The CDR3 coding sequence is TGTGCCAGCAGTCTAGGGATGTACAATGAGCAGTTCTTC. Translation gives CASSLGMYNEQFF.

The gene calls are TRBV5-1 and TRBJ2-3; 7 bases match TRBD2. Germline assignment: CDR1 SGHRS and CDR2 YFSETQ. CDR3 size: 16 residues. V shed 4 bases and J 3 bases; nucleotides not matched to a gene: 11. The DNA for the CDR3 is TGCGCCAGCAGCCCCGAACCGGGGGGTGGTACAGATACGCAGTATTTT. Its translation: CASSPEPGGGTDTQYF.

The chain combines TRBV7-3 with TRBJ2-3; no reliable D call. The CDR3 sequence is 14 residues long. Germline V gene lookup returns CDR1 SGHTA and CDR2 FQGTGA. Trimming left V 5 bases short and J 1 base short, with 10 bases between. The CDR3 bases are TGTGCCAGCAGCGTAGGAATAGGCACAGATACGCAGTATTTT. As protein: CASSVGIGTDTQYF.

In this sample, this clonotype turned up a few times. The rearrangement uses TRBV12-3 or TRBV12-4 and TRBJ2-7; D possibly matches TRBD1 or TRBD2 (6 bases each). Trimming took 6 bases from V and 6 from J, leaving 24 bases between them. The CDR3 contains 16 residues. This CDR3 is CASRGGLEAAGFEQYF. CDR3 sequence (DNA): TGTGCCAGCAGGGGGGGCTTGGAGGCAGCGGGTTTCGAGCAGTACTTC.

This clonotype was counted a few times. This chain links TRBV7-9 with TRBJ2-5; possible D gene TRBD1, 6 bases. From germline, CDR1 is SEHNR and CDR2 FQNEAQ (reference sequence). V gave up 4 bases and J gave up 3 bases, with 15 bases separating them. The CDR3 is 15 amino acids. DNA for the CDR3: TGTGCCAGCAGCTCGAATGAGGGGGAAAAAGAGACCCAGTACTTC. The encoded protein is CASSSNEGEKETQYF.